This entry describes one T cell receptor (beta chain). Its target is unknown. A much larger clone differs by one base, so this may be a read error. The PBMCs were taken from about 10 ml of fresh peripheral blood. Amplification targeted the TCR beta CDR3 regions, with RNA transcripts as the source material. First-round RT-PCR relied on HTBI primers, and a second-round multiplex PCR came next. Via MiXCR, TCRdb re-called the multiplex PCR reads, giving one row per CDR3 protein. The sample lists about 700,000 distinct CDR3 sequences, roughly two fifths occurring once. The entry originates in a study of Graves' ophthalmopathy and Graves' hyperthyroidism. Study at large: There was a collection of peripheral blood at initial diagnosis, before any treatment. Study-level findings and limits: The model's prediction of ophthalmopathy progression had 70.59% sensitivity and around 72% specificity.

In germline, CDR1 is SEHNR, CDR2 FQNEAQ (reference sequence). Between the trimmed V and J ends, which lost 4 bases and 4 bases, there was a span of 13 bases. The CDR3 length is 15 residues. This sequence joins TRBV7-9 and TRBJ2-2, with D perhaps assigned TRBD1 or TRBD2 (6 bases each). Sequencing used peripheral blood. This TCR was sampled from an adult man with Graves' ophthalmopathy. CDR3 coding DNA: TGTGCCAGCAGCTACCAAGGGGGGAGCACCGGGGAGCTGTTTTTT. The encoded protein is CASSYQGGSTGELFF. Full variable domain (remainder filled in from reference TRBV7-9 and TRBJ2-2): DTGVSQNPRHKITKRGQNVTFRCDPISEHNRLYWYRQTLGQGPEFLTYFQNEAQLEKSRLLSDRFSAERPKGSFSTLEIQRTEQGDSAMYLCASSYQGGSTGELFFGEGSRLTVL.